One and the same sample provided the 10 T cell receptor beta chains below, sequenced in a study of cytomegalovirus exposure and HLA in healthy donors. 13 Jbeta primers and 60 Vbeta primers were used for the PCR. Data came from immunoSEQ multiplex PCR; TCRdb stores just in-frame clones and leaves some out. The data hold some 77,000 clones, with approximately 79% observed a single time. Source material: PBMCs. These receptors were taken from a man aged 25 to 40 in good health and CMV-seronegative.

The chain combines TRBV25-1 with TRBJ2-3; possible D gene TRBD2, 5 bases. The CDR3 sequence is 14 residues long. The ends were cut back, 5 bases at V and 6 bases at J, with 15 bases in the middle. Germline V gene sequence: CDR1 MGHDK, CDR2 SYGVNS. This chain's CDR3 is CASSRRTPGDTQYF. In nucleotides, the CDR3 is TGTGCCAGCAGTCGCCGGACTCCGGGGGATACGCAGTATTTT.

The J gene is TRBJ1-2, the V gene TRBV6-1; no clear D. The CDR3 is 12 residues long. Germline lookup yields CDR1 MNHNS and CDR2 SASEGT. Trimming shortened V by 4 bases and J by 5 bases, and 8 bases separated the two germline ends. CDR3 nucleotides: TGTGCCAGCAGTGGGCAGTTTTATGGCTACACCTTC. Its translation: CASSGQFYGYTF.

This clone was counted at least ten times. V and J are TRBV2 and TRBJ2-3; perhaps TRBD1 as D (6 bases). V lost 4 bases and J lost 9, with 17 bases in between. The CDR3 is 14 residues long. The germline V gene encodes CDR1 SNHLY and CDR2 FYNNEI. The CDR3 sequence: CASSGTANSRTQYF. The CDR3 DNA reads as TGTGCCAGCAGTGGGACAGCCAACTCACGAACGCAGTATTTT.

The CDR3 DNA is TGTGCCAGCAGCTTGTTTTTGGGGAGCTACGAGCAGTACTTC. Amino acid sequence: CASSLFLGSYEQYF. V and J are TRBV11-2 and TRBJ2-7; D perhaps matches TRBD2 (5 bases). Germline V gene sequence: CDR1 SGHAT, CDR2 FQNNGV. With 3 bases removed from V and 3 bases from J, the gap between germline ends came to 12 bases. This CDR3 has 14 residues.

This clone was detected once. V usage is TRBV11-2 and J usage is TRBJ2-7, with a tentative D call TRBD2 (5 bases). CDR1 is SGHAT and CDR2 is FQNNGV in the germline V gene. Trimming took 7 bases from V and 4 from J, leaving 23 bases between them. The CDR3 runs to 16 residues. CDR3 in amino acids: CASTIGGRAWSYEQYF. The CDR3 coding sequence is TGTGCCAGCACAATAGGAGGCCGCGCCTGGTCTTACGAGCAGTACTTC.

The CDR3 region has the DNA TGTGCCAGCAGCTTCGAAGGGGCGGGATCGGTTAGTGATGAGCAGTTCTTC. Its translation: CASSFEGAGSVSDEQFF. The rearrangement links TRBV9 to TRBJ2-1; D is perhaps TRBD2 (6 bases). The CDR3 covers 17 residues. Per germline, CDR1 SGDLS and CDR2 YYNGEE. V lost 4 bases and J lost 8, with 25 bases in between.

This clone was found once. The chain employs TRBV27 and TRBJ2-2; weak D call: TRBD2 (5 bases). This CDR3 has 13 amino acids. CDR1 and CDR2 from the germline V gene are MNHEY and SMNVEV (reference sequence). Trimming removed 3 bases from V and 6 bases from J, with 8 bases in between. The CDR3 protein is CASSLRRSGELFF. CDR3 in DNA: TGTGCCAGCAGTTTGCGGAGGTCCGGGGAGCTGTTTTTT.

V and J are TRBV30 and TRBJ2-1; 12 bases match TRBD2. Unmatched junction bases numbered 7, after V lost 0 bases and J lost 7 bases. The CDR3 sequence is 16 residues long. In germline, CDR1 is GTSNPN, CDR2 SVGIG (reference sequence). This CDR3 is CAWSVTSGGHFNEQFF. The CDR3 DNA sequence: TGTGCCTGGAGTGTTACTAGCGGGGGGCATTTTAATGAGCAGTTCTTC. The whole variable domain, filled in from reference TRBV30 and TRBJ2-1, reads SQTIHQWPATLVQPVGSPLSLECTVEGTSNPNLYWYRQAAGRGLQLLFYSVGIGQISSEVPQNLSASRPQDRQFILSSKKLLLSDSGFYLCAWSVTSGGHFNEQFFGPGTRLTVL.

Turning to this clone: An end of the junction differs from the germline gene, which may be a read error. This rearrangement joins TRBV20-1 to TRBJ1-1, with D perhaps TRBD1 (5 bases). The CDR3 length is 11 residues. CDR1 DFQATT and CDR2 SNEGSKA come from the germline V gene (reference sequence). CDR3 region: CRGWGNTEAFF. The CDR3 nucleotides read TGTAGGGGCTGGGGGAACACTGAAGCTTTCTTT.

This clone was counted between two and nine times. This sequence joins TRBV6-5 and TRBJ1-3; weak D call: TRBD1 (6 bases). Trimming stripped 4 bases from V and 4 bases from J, with 11 bases between. The CDR3 extends over 14 amino acids. In germline, CDR1 is MNHEY, CDR2 SVGAGI. CDR3 coding DNA: TGTGCCAGCAGTTCCACAGGGTGGGGAAACACCATATATTTT. Residues: CASSSTGWGNTIYF.